This T cell receptor beta chain was sequenced during a study of monozygotic twins with inflammatory bowel disease. Study-level points and caveats: Possibly reflecting limited power, no difference in repertoire similarity was found between concordant and discordant twins. Using the inverse Simpson index, IBD patients had lower TCRbeta diversity than healthy co-twins.

TCRdb re-called the 5' RACE reads and catalogs CDR3 proteins one per entry, DNA excluded. The sample data list approximately 300,000 distinct CDR3 sequences. Points on this clonotype: Antigen unknown.

CDR1 and CDR2 from the germline V gene are DFQATT and SNEGSKA (reference sequence). The CDR3 has 17 residues. V is TRBV20-1 and J is TRBJ2-7; TCRdb's D call of TRBD1 is untestable without DNA. Material: blood. The sequence came from a human donor with ulcerative colitis or Crohn's disease, or a healthy co-twin of an affected twin (not recorded which). The CDR3 region is CSARKITGGAPSYEQYF.